Presented here are 19 T cell receptor beta chains from one specimen sequenced in a study of radiotherapy plus CTLA-4 blockade in lung cancer. This table comes from immunoSEQ multiplex PCR, and its TCRdb copy is limited to in-frame clones, with some not included. The repertoire holds 50,000 to 85,000 clones, with approximately 80% as singletons. Specimen: peripheral blood, collected from a patient treated with radiotherapy plus ipilimumab. Receptors were obtained from a human donor with non-small cell lung cancer who had a partial response to radiotherapy plus ipilimumab.

This clone was observed once. This chain joins TRBV6-1 and TRBJ2-1, with D possibly being TRBD1 (8 bases). V lost 4 bases and J 4 bases, leaving 14 bases between the germline ends. The CDR3 length is 15 residues. Germline CDR1 is MNHNS and CDR2 is SASEGT. CDR3 residues: CASSVRGDRYNEQFF. CDR3 nucleotides: TGTGCCAGCAGTGTTCGGGGGGACAGGTACAATGAGCAGTTCTTC.

This clone occurred once. The chain joins TRBV7-3 to TRBJ2-1, with D tentatively TRBD1 (6 bases). Between the trimmed V and J ends, which lost 1 base and 7 bases, there was a span of 14 bases. This CDR3 is 15 amino acids long. From germline, CDR1 is SGHTA and CDR2 FQGTGA. The CDR3 DNA sequence: TGTGCCAGCAGCTTAAGCAGGGGACCCGGGAATGAGCAGTTCTTC. Translation: CASSLSRGPGNEQFF.

V usage is TRBV28 and J usage is TRBJ1-3; 7 bases fit TRBD1. The CDR3 runs 18 residues. V shed 3 bases and J 7 bases; nucleotides not matched to a gene: 18. Germline CDR1 reads MDHEN; CDR2 reads SYDVKM. The CDR3 nucleotides are TGTGCCAGCAGTTTGGCTTACGTCCCAGGACAGGTGTCGAACACCATATATTTT. As protein: CASSLAYVPGQVSNTIYF.

In its sample, this clone was seen a few times. V and J are TRBV19 and TRBJ2-7; D perhaps matches TRBD2 (6 bases). This CDR3 is built from 15 residues. Per the germline V gene, CDR1 is LNHDA and CDR2 is SQIVND (reference sequence). V lost 1 base and J lost 3, with 13 bases in between. Here the CDR3 DNA reads TGTGCCAGTAGTATAGTGGGGGGACCCCTCTACGAGCAGTACTTC. Translating it yields CASSIVGGPLYEQYF.

This clone was seen only a few times. V usage is TRBV9 and J usage is TRBJ1-6, with 11 bases matching TRBD1. The V and J ends lost 3 bases and 4 bases, in that order; junction bases with no gene match: 3. Germline loops: CDR1 SGDLS, CDR2 YYNGEE. This CDR3 region has 16 residues. The CDR3 sequence is CASSAGTGGYNSPLHF. In DNA, the CDR3 is TGTGCCAGCAGCGCCGGGACAGGGGGTTATAATTCACCCCTCCACTTT.

The chain couples TRBV7-8 to TRBJ2-2; 7 nucleotides align to TRBD1. CDR1 is SGHVS, CDR2 FQNEAQ, per germline. This CDR3 is 19 amino acids long. Unmatched junction bases numbered 11, after V lost 1 base and J lost 0 bases. For the CDR3, the DNA is TGTGCCAGCAGCTTAGACAGGGGTGCGCTGGAACCGAACACCGGGGAGCTGTTTTTT. Its protein is CASSLDRGALEPNTGELFF.

The chain uses TRBV5-1 and TRBJ2-2; 7 bases match TRBD2. The CDR3 extends over 16 amino acids. Germline CDR1 and CDR2: SGHRS and YFSETQ. Germline trimming cut 0 bases from V and 6 bases from J; bases unmatched to any gene: 8. DNA for the CDR3: TGCGCCAGCAGCTTGGCGGCGGGAGTGGGTTCCGGGGAGCTGTTTTTT. Encoded protein: CASSLAAGVGSGELFF.

This clone was counted only a few times. This rearrangement joins TRBV6-5 to TRBJ2-7; 11 positions match TRBD2. This CDR3 has 14 residues. The V and J ends lost 6 bases and 2 bases, in that order; junction bases with no gene match: 3. Germline V gene data show CDR1 as MNHEY and CDR2 as SVGAGI. CDR3 in DNA: TGTGCCAGCAGCCTGACTAGCGGGGCCTACGAGCAGTACTTC. Amino acids: CASSLTSGAYEQYF.

Concerning this clone itself: A junction end diverges from the germline sequence, so it may reflect a read error. The chain has TRBV4-1 and TRBJ2-1; D gene ambiguous. This CDR3 comprises 15 residues. Looked up from germline, CDR1 is MGHRA and CDR2 is YSYEKL. In nucleotides, the CDR3 is TGCGCCAGCATCCAAGATTCTAGAACCTACAATGAGCAGTTCTTC. The encoded protein is CASIQDSRTYNEQFF.

V gene TRBV28 combines with J gene TRBJ2-7, with 7 bases aligning to TRBD1. The germline CDR1 and CDR2 sequences are MDHEN and SYDVKM. V lost 4 bases, J lost 3 bases, and 12 bases stayed unmatched. The CDR3 totals 16 residues. CDR3 bases: TGTGCCAGCAGTTCAACCGCCCGGGACAGATACTACGAGCAGTACTTC. This codes for CASSSTARDRYYEQYF.

The chain employs TRBV18 and TRBJ1-2; 9 nucleotides agree with TRBD1. The germline V gene encodes CDR1 KGHSH and CDR2 LQKENI. The CDR3 sequence is 15 residues long. Trimming cost V 0 bases and J 8 bases; bases outside gene matches: 7. CDR3 nucleotide sequence: TGTGCCAGCTCACCACCAGGGGACAGGGTCCGGGGCTACACCTTC. It is translated as CASSPPGDRVRGYTF.

A note on this clone: The junction and the germline gene differ at one end; a read error may be behind it. Written as DNA, the CDR3 is TGTGCCAGCAGCCTAGCGGGAGGTAGCACAGATACGCAGTATTTT. Residues: CASSLAGGSTDTQYF. V and J are TRBV7-2 and TRBJ2-3, with 11 bases that match TRBD2. Germline V gene data show CDR1 as SGHTA and CDR2 as FQGNSA. This CDR3 is 15 amino acids long.

The chain couples TRBV27 to TRBJ2-7, with 11 bases that match TRBD2. Germline V gives CDR1 MNHEY, CDR2 SMNVEV (reference sequence). The CDR3 loop spans 14 amino acids. The V gene end was trimmed by 2 bases and the J gene end by 4 bases; junction bases not matched to a gene: 1. The CDR3 DNA sequence: TGTGCCAGCAGTTTAACTAGCGGGAGTTACGAGCAGTACTTC. Protein: CASSLTSGSYEQYF.

The rearrangement joins TRBV27 to TRBJ1-6; 8 nucleotides line up with TRBD1. Losses at the gene ends were 3 bases for V and 13 bases for J; bases not matched to a gene: 8. Germline loops: CDR1 MNHEY, CDR2 SMNVEV (reference sequence). This CDR3 comprises 14 residues. The CDR3 loop reads CASSFDRGRAPLHF. CDR3 coding DNA: TGTGCCAGCAGTTTCGACAGGGGTCGGGCGCCCCTCCACTTT.

The table lists this clone with a few counts. CDR3 bases: TGTGCCGGAAAAACCGGGACAGGGTCCCCCAACGAGCAGTACTTC. It encodes CAGKTGTGSPNEQYF. J is TRBJ2-7 and V is TRBV2, with TRBD1 matching over 9 bases. V was clipped by 11 bases and J by 5 bases; unmatched bases: 16. The CDR3 sequence is 15 residues long. Germline lookup yields CDR1 SNHLY and CDR2 FYNNEI.

The J gene is TRBJ2-1, the V gene TRBV5-6, with 7 bases matching TRBD1. CDR1 is SGHDT and CDR2 is YYEEEE in the germline V gene. The CDR3 consists of 14 residues. The V segment lost 4 bases and the J segment 4 bases; nucleotides outside the gene matches: 5. DNA of the CDR3: TGTGCCAGCAGCCGGACAGGACCGTACAATGAGCAGTTCTTC. Encoded protein: CASSRTGPYNEQFF.

The J gene is TRBJ2-2, the V gene TRBV27, with D possibly matching TRBD2 (6 bases). In germline, CDR1 is MNHEY, CDR2 SMNVEV (reference sequence). CDR3 length: 17 amino acids. V was shortened by 2 bases and J by 8 bases, with 21 bases between the two germline ends. In DNA, the CDR3 is TGTGCCAGCAGTTTAGGCGCGGGGCGGCTAGCGTCTGGGGAGCTGTTTTTT. This codes for CASSLGAGRLASGELFF.

This chain connects TRBV18 to TRBJ2-7, with a possible D match to TRBD2 (6 bases). The V and J ends lost 3 bases and 2 bases respectively, with 14 bases between them. This CDR3 region has 15 residues. Germline V gene sequence: CDR1 KGHSH, CDR2 LQKENI. The CDR3 region is CASSPIGTLTYEQYF. CDR3 coding DNA: TGTGCCAGCTCACCTATCGGGACTCTTACCTACGAGCAGTACTTC.

In this sample, this clone turned up once. J is TRBJ2-1 and V is TRBV5-1, with D perhaps matching TRBD1 (5 bases). This CDR3 is 15 amino acids long. From germline, CDR1 is SGHRS and CDR2 YFSETQ. V gave up 2 bases and J gave up 8 bases, with 17 bases separating them. CDR3 bases: TGCGCCAGCAGCTTCTTGGCAGGGTTTCAAGATGAGCAGTTCTTC. Its translation is CASSFLAGFQDEQFF.